A selection of T cell receptor beta chains follows, all from one sample in a study of breast tumors, draining lymph nodes, adjacent tissues. TCRdb redid the calling of the multiplex PCR reads with MiXCR, one entry per CDR3 protein. The sample holds over 250,000 distinct CDR3 sequences, around 30% seen once. The specimen was axillary lymph node tissue. Source of these receptors: a female donor with breast cancer. Some clones in this sample may be carry-over from other donors' samples. Each CDR3 is given with its conserved first and last residue. The order of the fields is clone size, V gene, J gene, CDR3 length, D gene, CDR3 protein, CDR3 DNA. The D gene is left open where the match is weak. Not every row has a clone size; where given, it reads once, few, many or a size class.

>-|TRBV30|TRBJ1-2|14|-
CAWSARGSNYGYTF
TGTGCCTGGAGTGCTCGAGGGAGTAACTATGGCTACACCTTC
>-|TRBV6-2/TRBV6-3|TRBJ2-1|14|-
CASSKGSPYNEQFF
TGTGCCAGCAGTAAGGGGTCGCCCTACAATGAGCAGTTCTTC
>many|TRBV25-1|TRBJ1-5|13|-
CASSLGIDQPQHF
TGTGCCAGCAGTTTGGGGATCGATCAGCCCCAGCATTTT
>many|TRBV15|TRBJ1-4|13|-
CATSISRREKLFF
TGTGCCACCAGCATCAGTCGACGGGAAAAACTGTTTTTT
>-|TRBV10-3|TRBJ2-4|12|-
CASRLGPTIQYF
TGTGCTAGTAGGCTAGGTCCGACCATTCAGTACTTC
>few|TRBV6-1|TRBJ1-5|17|-
CASTIFALTYNNQPQHF
TGTGCCAGCACCATTTTCGCCCTTACGTATAATAATCAGCCCCAGCATTTT
>many|TRBV5-1|TRBJ2-5|13|TRBD2
CASTPAGEETQYF
TGCGCCAGCACCCCAGCGGGGGAAGAGACCCAGTACTTC
>many|TRBV11-3|TRBJ1-2|12|-
CASSLVGNGYTF
TGTGCCAGCAGCTTAGTGGGGAATGGCTACACCTTC
>many|TRBV7-8|TRBJ2-2|15|TRBD2
CASSALAANTGELFF
TGTGCCAGCAGCGCACTAGCGGCGAACACCGGGGAGCTGTTTTTT
>few|TRBV12-5|TRBJ2-3|16|-
CASGFSLANRPGIQYF
TGTGCTAGTGGTTTCTCTCTAGCCAACCGCCCGGGGATTCAGTATTTT
>many|TRBV4-1|TRBJ2-1|13|-
CASSQLLYNEQFF
TGCGCCAGCAGCCAACTGCTCTACAATGAGCAGTTCTTC
>many|TRBV12-3/TRBV12-4|TRBJ2-1|13|-
CASSLGRRGEQFF
TGTGCCAGCAGTTTAGGGCGTAGGGGTGAGCAGTTCTTC
>once|TRBV7-9|TRBJ1-1|12|-
CASSLDNTEAFF
TGTGCCAGCAGCCTAGACAACACTGAAGCTTTCTTT
>many|TRBV7-2|TRBJ2-3|16|TRBD2
CASSPGLAAPTDTQYF
TGTGCCAGCAGCCCAGGACTAGCGGCTCCCACAGATACGCAGTATTTT
>many|TRBV4-1|TRBJ2-3|14|-
CASSQDDVTDTQYF
TGCGCCAGCAGCCAAGATGACGTTACAGATACGCAGTATTTT
>-|TRBV19|TRBJ1-1|17|TRBD1
CASSRSRDRGGGSEAFF
TGTGCCAGTAGTCGGTCCCGGGACAGGGGCGGGGGGAGTGAAGCTTTCTTT
>-|TRBV2|TRBJ2-5|15|TRBD1
CASSYLDRVGETQYF
TGTGCCAGCAGTTACCTGGACAGGGTGGGAGAGACCCAGTACTTC
>-|TRBV20-1|TRBJ2-5|15|-
CSATSAGQGGRSQYF
TGCAGTGCAACTTCAGCGGGGCAGGGGGGTAGGAGCCAGTACTTC
>many|TRBV25-1|TRBJ2-5|15|-
CASSEYRAAQETQYF
TGTGCCAGCAGTGAATATAGGGCAGCTCAAGAGACCCAGTACTTC
>many|TRBV13|TRBJ2-7|15|TRBD1
CASSFLGQGRYEQYF
TGTGCCAGCAGCTTTTTGGGACAGGGTCGGTACGAGCAGTACTTC
>-|TRBV6-1|TRBJ2-3|16|-
CAGSPRVVYSTDTQYF
TGTGCCGGCAGTCCGAGGGTTGTGTATAGCACAGATACGCAGTATTTT
>-|TRBV6-1|TRBJ1-5|16|-
CASSALSANSNQPQHF
TGTGCCAGCAGCGCTCTCTCGGCCAATAGCAATCAGCCCCAGCATTTT